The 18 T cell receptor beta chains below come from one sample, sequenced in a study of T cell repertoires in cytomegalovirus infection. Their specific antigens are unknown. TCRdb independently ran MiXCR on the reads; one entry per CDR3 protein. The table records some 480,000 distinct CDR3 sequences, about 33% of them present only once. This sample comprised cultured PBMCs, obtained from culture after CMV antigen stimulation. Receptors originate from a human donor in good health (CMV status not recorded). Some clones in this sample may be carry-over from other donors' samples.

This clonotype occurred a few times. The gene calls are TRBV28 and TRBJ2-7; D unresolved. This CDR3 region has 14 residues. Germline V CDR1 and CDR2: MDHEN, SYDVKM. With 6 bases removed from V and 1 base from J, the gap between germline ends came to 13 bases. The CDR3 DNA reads TGTGCCAGCAGAACTCCCGGCGGATCCTACGAGCAGTACTTC. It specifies CASRTPGGSYEQYF.

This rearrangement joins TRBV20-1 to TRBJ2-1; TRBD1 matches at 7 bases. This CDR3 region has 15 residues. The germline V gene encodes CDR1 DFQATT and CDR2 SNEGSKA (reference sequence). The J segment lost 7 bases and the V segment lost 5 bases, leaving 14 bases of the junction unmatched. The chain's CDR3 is CSAPFEGQSLNEQFF. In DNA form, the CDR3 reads TGCAGTGCTCCGTTTGAGGGACAGAGTTTGAATGAGCAGTTCTTC.

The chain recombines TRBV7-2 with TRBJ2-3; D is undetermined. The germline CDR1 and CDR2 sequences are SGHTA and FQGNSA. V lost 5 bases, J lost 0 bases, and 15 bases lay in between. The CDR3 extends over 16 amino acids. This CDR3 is CASSLRPHGSTDTQYF. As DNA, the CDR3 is TGTGCCAGCAGCCTGAGGCCGCACGGCAGCACAGATACGCAGTATTTT.

The CDR3 loop is CASSSRWMEGRDTQYF. DNA of the CDR3: TGTGCCAGCAGCTCCCGGTGGATGGAGGGCCGAGATACGCAGTATTTT. The chain has TRBV7-2 and TRBJ2-3; maybe TRBD2 (6 bases). In germline, CDR1 is SGHTA, CDR2 FQGNSA. The CDR3 has 16 residues. Between the trimmed V and J ends, which lost 4 bases and 5 bases, there was a span of 19 bases.

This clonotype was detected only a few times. CDR3 nucleotide sequence: TGTGCCAGCAGCTTGCCCGCGGTGCCTGAAGCTTTCTTT. It codes for CASSLPAVPEAFF. The rearrangement uses TRBV5-6 and TRBJ1-1; D not resolved. Trimming shortened V by 1 base and J by 6 bases, and 10 bases separated the two germline ends. This CDR3 contains 13 residues. Per germline, CDR1 SGHDT and CDR2 YYEEEE.

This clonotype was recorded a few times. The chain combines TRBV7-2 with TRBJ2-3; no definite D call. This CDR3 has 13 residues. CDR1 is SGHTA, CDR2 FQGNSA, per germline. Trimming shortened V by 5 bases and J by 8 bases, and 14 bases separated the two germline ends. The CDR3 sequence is CASSPQPEVTQYF. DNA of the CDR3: TGTGCCAGCAGCCCCCAGCCTGAGGTTACGCAGTATTTT.

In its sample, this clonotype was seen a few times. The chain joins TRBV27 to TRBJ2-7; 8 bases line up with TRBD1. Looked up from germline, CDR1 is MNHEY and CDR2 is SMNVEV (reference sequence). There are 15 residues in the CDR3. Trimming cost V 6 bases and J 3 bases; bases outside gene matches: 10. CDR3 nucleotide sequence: TGTGCCAGCAGCCCCCGTCGGACAGGGCTCTACGAGCAGTACTTC. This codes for CASSPRRTGLYEQYF.

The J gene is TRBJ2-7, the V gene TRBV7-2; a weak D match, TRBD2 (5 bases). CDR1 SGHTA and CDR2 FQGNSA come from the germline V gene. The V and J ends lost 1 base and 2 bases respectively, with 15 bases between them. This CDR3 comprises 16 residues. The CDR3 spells CASSLVGENLAYEQYF. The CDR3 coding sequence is TGTGCCAGCAGCTTAGTTGGGGAGAACCTTGCCTACGAGCAGTACTTC.

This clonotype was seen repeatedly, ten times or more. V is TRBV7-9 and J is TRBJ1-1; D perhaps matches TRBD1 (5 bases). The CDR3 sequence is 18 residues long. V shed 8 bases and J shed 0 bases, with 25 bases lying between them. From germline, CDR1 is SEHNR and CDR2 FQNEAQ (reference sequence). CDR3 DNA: TGTGCCAGCGATCAGGACCGGGGCCGCCCGAAGGTGAACACTGAAGCTTTCTTT. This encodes CASDQDRGRPKVNTEAFF.

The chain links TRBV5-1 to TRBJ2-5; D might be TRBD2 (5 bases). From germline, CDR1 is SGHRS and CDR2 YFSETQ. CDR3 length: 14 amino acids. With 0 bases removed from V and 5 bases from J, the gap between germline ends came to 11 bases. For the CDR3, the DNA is TGCGCCAGCAGCTTGGTTAGGCCGGGGGAGACCCAGTACTTC. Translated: CASSLVRPGETQYF.

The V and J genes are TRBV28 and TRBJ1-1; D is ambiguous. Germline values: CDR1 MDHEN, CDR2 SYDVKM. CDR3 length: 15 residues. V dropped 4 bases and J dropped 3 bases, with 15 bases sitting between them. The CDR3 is CASSSPLYVDTEAFF. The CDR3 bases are TGTGCCAGCAGTTCACCCCTGTATGTGGACACTGAAGCTTTCTTT.

CDR3 in amino acids: CASSLSPGADYGYTF. The CDR3 bases are TGCGCCAGCAGCTTATCACCAGGGGCTGACTATGGCTACACCTTC. The chain carries TRBV5-1 and TRBJ1-2, with a possible D match to TRBD1 (6 bases). CDR1 and CDR2 from the germline V gene are SGHRS and YFSETQ. This CDR3 contains 15 residues. Trimming took off 2 bases at V and 3 bases at J, with 14 bases between the two ends. Together with reference TRBV5-1 and TRBJ1-2, the CDR3 gives the full variable domain: KAGVTQTPRYLIKTRGQQVTLSCSPISGHRSVSWYQQTPGQGLQFLFEYFSETQRNKGNFPGRFSGRQFSNSRSEMNVSTLELGDSALYLCASSLSPGADYGYTFGSGTRLTVV.

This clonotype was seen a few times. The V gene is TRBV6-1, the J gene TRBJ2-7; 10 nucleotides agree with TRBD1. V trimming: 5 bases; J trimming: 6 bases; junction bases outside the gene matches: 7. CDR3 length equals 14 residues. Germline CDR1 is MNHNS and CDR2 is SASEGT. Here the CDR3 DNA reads TGTGCCAGCAGTCCCGGGACAGGGGATCCCGAGCAGTACTTC. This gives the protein CASSPGTGDPEQYF.

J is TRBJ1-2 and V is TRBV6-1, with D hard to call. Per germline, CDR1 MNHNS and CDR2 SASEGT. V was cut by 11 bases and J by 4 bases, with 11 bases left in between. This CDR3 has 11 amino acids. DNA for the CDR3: TGTGCCCGCCGGGGAGGCTATGGCTACACCTTC. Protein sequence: CARRGGYGYTF.

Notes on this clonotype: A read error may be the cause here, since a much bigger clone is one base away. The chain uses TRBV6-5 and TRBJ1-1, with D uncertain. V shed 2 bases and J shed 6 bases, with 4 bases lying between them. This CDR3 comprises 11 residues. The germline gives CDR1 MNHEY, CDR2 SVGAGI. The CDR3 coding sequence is TGTGCCAGCAGTTACGGGCCTGAAGCTTTCTTT. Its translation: CASSYGPEAFF.

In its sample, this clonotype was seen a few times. The CDR3 spells CASRATGYTGELFF. The CDR3 bases are TGTGCCAGCAGGGCCACAGGGTACACCGGGGAGCTGTTTTTT. The chain is built from TRBV6-1 and TRBJ2-2; tentative D call: TRBD1 (6 bases). Germline-derived CDR1 and CDR2 are MNHNS and SASEGT. CDR3 length equals 14 residues. V lost 6 bases to trimming and J lost 3 bases, with 11 bases between them.

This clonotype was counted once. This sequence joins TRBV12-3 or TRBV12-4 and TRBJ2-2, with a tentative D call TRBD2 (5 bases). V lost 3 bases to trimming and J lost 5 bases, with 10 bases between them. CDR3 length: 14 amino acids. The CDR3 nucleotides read TGTGCCAGCAGTTTTGAGGGTCCGACCGGGGAGCTGTTTTTT. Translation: CASSFEGPTGELFF.

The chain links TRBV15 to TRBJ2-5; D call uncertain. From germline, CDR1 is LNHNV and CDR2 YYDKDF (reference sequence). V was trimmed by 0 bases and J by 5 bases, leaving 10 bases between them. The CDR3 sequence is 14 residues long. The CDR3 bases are TGTGCCACCAGCAGAGATCCCCCGGCGGAGACCCAGTACTTC. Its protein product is CATSRDPPAETQYF.